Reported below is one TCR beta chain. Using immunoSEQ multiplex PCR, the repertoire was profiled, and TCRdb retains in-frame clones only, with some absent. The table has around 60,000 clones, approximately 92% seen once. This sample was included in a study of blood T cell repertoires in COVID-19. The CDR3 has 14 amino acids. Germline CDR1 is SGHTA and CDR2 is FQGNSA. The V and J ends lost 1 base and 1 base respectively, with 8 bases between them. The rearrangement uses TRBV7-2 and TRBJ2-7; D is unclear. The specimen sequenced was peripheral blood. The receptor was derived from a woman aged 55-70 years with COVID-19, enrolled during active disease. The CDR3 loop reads CASSLGGGSYEQYF. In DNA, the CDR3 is TGTGCCAGCAGCTTAGGTGGCGGTTCCTACGAGCAGTACTTC.